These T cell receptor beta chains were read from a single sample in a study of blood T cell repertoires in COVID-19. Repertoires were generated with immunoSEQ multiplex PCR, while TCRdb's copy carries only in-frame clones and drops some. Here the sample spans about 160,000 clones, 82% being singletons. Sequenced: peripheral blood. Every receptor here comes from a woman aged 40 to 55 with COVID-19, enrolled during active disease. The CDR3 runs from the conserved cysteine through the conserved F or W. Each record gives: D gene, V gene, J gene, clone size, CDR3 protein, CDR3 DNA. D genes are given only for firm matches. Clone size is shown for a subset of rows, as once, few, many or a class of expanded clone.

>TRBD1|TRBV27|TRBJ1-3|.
CASSHRGGGNTIYF
TGTGCCAGCAGTCACAGGGGTGGTGGAAACACCATATATTTT
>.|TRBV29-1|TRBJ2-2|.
CSVRLGAQTGELFF
TGCAGCGTTCGCCTGGGGGCGCAGACCGGGGAGCTGTTTTTT
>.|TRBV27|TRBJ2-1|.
CASSPRTTTYNEQFF
TGTGCCAGCAGTCCCCGGACTACTACCTACAATGAGCAGTTCTTC
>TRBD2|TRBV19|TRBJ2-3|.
CASSIWGTSGGDTQYF
TGTGCCAGTAGTATTTGGGGGACTAGCGGTGGGGATACGCAGTATTTT
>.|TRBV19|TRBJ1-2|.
CASSRSGPLNYGYTF
TGTGCCAGTAGTCGTTCAGGGCCCCTTAACTATGGCTACACCTTC
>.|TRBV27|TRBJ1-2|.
CASSLSVAANGYTF
TGTGCCAGCAGTTTGTCGGTAGCGGCTAATGGCTACACCTTC
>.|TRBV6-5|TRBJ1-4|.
CASSYGVRGEEKLFF
TGTGCCAGCAGTTACGGCGTCAGGGGAGAAGAAAAACTGTTTTTT
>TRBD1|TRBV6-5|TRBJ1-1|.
CASSYRTGWGTEAFF
TGTGCCAGCAGTTACCGGACAGGGTGGGGCACTGAAGCTTTCTTT
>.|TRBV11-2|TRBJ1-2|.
CASRSYRGSGYGYTF
TGTGCCAGCAGATCTTATAGGGGTTCCGGCTATGGCTACACCTTC
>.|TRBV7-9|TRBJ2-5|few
CASSRSGFQETQYF
TGTGCCAGCAGCCGTAGCGGATTTCAAGAGACCCAGTACTTC
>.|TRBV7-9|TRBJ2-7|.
CASRTAGSEQYF
TGTGCCAGCAGAACGGCGGGATCCGAGCAGTACTTC
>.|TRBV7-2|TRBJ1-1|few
CASSLVSGAEDTEAFF
TGTGCCAGCAGCTTAGTGTCAGGGGCAGAGGACACTGAAGCTTTCTTT
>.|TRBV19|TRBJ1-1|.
CASKDPGTEAFF
TGTGCCAGTAAAGACCCGGGCACTGAAGCTTTCTTT
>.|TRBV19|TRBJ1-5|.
CASTNRDVYQPQHF
TGTGCCAGCACCAACAGGGATGTATATCAGCCCCAGCATTTT
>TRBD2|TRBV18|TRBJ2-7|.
CASSPGSGRTYEQYF
TGTGCCAGCTCACCCGGGAGCGGGAGGACCTACGAGCAGTACTTC
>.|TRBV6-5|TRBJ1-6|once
CASNVIPGNSPLHF
TGTGCCAGCAACGTAATACCAGGGAATTCACCCCTCCACTTT
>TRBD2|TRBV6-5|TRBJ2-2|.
CASSFRGGTTGELFF
TGTGCCAGCAGTTTCCGCGGGGGGACCACCGGGGAGCTGTTTTTT
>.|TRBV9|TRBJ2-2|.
CASSAGTGELFF
TGTGCCAGCAGCGCGGGCACCGGGGAGCTGTTTTTT
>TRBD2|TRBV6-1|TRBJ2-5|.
CASSEGGGGGETQYF
TGTGCCAGCAGTGAAGGGGGCGGGGGGGGAGAGACCCAGTACTTC
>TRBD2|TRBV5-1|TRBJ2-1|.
CASKGGGTSGRGDSSYNEQFF
TGCGCCAGCAAAGGTGGGGGGACTAGCGGGAGAGGGGATAGCTCCTACAATGAGCAGTTCTTC
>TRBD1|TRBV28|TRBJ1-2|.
CASRPMTGGLSYTF
TGTGCCAGCAGACCGATGACAGGGGGCCTAAGCTACACCTTC
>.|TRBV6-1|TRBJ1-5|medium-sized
CASSEAYHRTQHF
TGTGCCAGCAGTGAAGCGTACCACAGAACTCAGCATTTT
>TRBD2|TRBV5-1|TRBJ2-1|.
CASSLQAGVNEQFF
TGCGCCAGCAGCTTGCAGGCGGGAGTTAATGAGCAGTTCTTC
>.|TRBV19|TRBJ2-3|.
CASRGNTDTQYF
TGTGCCAGTCGAGGGAACACAGATACGCAGTATTTT
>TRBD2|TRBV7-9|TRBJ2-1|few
CASSAVAGVSYNEQFF
TGTGCCAGCAGCGCCGTAGCGGGGGTGAGTTACAATGAGCAGTTCTTC
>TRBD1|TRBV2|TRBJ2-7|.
CASSERGLYEQYF
TGTGCCAGCAGTGAAAGGGGGCTCTACGAGCAGTACTTC
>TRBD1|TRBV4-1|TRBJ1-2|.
CASSQAPLQGNGYTF
TGCGCCAGCAGCCAAGCTCCCTTACAGGGGAATGGCTACACCTTC
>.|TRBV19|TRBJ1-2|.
CASRTGNPNYGYTF
TGTGCCAGCCGCACAGGGAACCCCAACTATGGCTACACCTTC
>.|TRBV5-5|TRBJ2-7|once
CASSTEEDYEQYF
TGTGCCAGCAGCACAGAAGAAGACTACGAGCAGTACTTC
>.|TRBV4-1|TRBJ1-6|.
CASSQVQGASPLHF
TGCGCCAGCAGCCAAGTTCAGGGTGCTTCACCCCTCCACTTT
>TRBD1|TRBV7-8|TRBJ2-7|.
CASSSGQGAYEQYF
TGTGCCAGCAGCTCGGGACAGGGGGCCTACGAGCAGTACTTC
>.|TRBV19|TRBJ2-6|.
CASSISGLPGANVLTF
TGTGCCAGTAGTATCTCTGGACTTCCTGGGGCCAACGTCCTGACTTTC
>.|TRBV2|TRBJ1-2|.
CASSEGFSYGYTF
TGTGCCAGCAGTGAAGGGTTCAGCTATGGCTACACCTTC
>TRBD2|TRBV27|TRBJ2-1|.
CARVGRVFSASGYDNEQFF
TGTGCCAGGGTTGGTAGGGTATTTTCAGCTAGCGGGTATGACAATGAGCAGTTCTTC
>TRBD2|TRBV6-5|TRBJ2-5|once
CASRIAGFETQYF
TGTGCCAGCAGGATAGCGGGGTTTGAGACCCAGTACTTC
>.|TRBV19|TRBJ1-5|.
CASSIGAGLNQPQHF
TGTGCCAGTAGTATAGGGGCAGGATTGAATCAGCCCCAGCATTTT
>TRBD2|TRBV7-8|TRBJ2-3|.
CASSLRLASNTQYF
TGTGCCAGCAGCTTAAGACTAGCGAGTAATACGCAGTATTTT
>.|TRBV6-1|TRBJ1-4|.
CASSDRTNEKLFF
TGTGCCAGCAGTGACAGGACTAATGAAAAACTGTTTTTT
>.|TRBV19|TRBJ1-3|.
CASSYAGVNSGNTIYF
TGTGCCAGTAGCTACGCAGGGGTGAACTCTGGAAACACCATATATTTT
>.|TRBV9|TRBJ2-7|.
CASSVAVGGMAEQYF
TGTGCCAGCAGCGTAGCTGTCGGGGGAATGGCCGAGCAGTACTTC